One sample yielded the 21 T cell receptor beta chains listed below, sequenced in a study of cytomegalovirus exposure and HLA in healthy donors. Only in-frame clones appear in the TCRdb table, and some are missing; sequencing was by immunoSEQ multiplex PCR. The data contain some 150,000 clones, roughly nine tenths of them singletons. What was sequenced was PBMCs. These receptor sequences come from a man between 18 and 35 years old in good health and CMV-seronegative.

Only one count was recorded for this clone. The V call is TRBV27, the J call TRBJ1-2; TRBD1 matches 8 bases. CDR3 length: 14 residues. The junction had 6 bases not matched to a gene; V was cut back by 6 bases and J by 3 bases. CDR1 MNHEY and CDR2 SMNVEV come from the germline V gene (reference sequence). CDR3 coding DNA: TGTGCCAGCAGGCCCAGGGGGCCCTACTATGGCTACACCTTC. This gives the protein CASRPRGPYYGYTF.

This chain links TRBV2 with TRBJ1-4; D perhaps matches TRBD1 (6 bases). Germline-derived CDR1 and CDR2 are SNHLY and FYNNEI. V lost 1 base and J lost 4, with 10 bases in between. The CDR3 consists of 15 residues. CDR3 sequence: CASSEGARGNEKLFF. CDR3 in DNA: TGTGCCAGCAGTGAAGGGGCCAGGGGTAATGAAAAACTGTTTTTT.

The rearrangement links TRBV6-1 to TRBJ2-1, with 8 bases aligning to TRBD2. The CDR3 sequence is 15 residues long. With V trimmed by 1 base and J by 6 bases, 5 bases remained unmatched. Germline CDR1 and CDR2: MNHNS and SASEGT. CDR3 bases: TGTGCCAGCAGTGAAGTTGAGCGGGAGTTCAATGAGCAGTTCTTC. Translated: CASSEVEREFNEQFF.

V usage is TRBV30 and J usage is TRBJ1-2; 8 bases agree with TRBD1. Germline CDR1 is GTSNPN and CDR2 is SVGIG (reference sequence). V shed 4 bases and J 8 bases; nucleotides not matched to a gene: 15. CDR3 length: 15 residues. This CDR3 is CAWTLKTGATGGYTF. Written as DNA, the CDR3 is TGTGCCTGGACCCTGAAGACAGGGGCAACCGGGGGCTACACCTTC.

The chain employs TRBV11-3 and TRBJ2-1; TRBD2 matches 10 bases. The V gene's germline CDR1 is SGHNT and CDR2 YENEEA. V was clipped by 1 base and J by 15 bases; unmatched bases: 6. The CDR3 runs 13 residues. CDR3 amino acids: CASSLAPAGGGFF. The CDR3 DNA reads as TGTGCCAGCAGCTTAGCGCCAGCGGGAGGGGGGTTCTTC.

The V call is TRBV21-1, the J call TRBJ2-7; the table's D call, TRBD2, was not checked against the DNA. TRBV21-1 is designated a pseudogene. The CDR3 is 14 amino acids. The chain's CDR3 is CASSFFRCHYEQYV. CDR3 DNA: TGTGCCAGCAGCTTTTTTAGATGTCACTACGAGCAGTACGTC.

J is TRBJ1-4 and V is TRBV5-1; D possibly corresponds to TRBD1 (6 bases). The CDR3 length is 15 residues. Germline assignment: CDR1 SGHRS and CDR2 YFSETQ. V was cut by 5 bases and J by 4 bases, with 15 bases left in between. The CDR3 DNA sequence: TGCGCCAGCAGAGGCGGGGGCCAGCTTAATGAAAAACTGTTTTTT. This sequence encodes CASRGGGQLNEKLFF.

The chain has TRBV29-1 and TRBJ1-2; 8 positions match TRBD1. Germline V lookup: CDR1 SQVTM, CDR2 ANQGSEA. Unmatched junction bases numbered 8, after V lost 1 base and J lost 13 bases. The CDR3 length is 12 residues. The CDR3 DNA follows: TGCAGCGTTGAAGCTCACCAGGGGGCCGGCACCTTC. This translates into CSVEAHQGAGTF.

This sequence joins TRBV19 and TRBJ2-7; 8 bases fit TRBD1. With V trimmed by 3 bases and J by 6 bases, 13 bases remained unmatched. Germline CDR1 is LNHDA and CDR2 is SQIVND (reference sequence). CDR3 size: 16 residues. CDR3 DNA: TGTGCCAGTAGTATCGGCCCCGGACAGGGCCAGCGCGAGCAGTACTTC. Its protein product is CASSIGPGQGQREQYF.

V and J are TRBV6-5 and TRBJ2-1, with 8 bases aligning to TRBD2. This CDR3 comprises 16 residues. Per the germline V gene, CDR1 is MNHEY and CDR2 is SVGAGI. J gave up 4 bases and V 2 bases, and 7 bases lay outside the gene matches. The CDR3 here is CASSYTLAARYNEQFF. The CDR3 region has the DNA TGTGCCAGCAGTTACACACTAGCGGCTAGATACAATGAGCAGTTCTTC.

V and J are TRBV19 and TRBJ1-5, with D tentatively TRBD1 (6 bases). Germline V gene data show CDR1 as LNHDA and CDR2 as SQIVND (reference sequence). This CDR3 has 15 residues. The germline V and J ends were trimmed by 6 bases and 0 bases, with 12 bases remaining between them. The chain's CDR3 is CASSPTGNSNQPQHF. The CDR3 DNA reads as TGTGCCAGTAGCCCTACAGGGAATAGCAATCAGCCCCAGCATTTT.

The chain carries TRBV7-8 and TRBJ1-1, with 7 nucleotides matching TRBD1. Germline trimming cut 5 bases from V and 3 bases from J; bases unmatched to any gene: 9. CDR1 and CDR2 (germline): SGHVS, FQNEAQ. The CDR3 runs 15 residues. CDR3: CASSPDRVRDTEAFF. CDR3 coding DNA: TGTGCCAGCAGCCCCGACAGGGTACGGGACACTGAAGCTTTCTTT.

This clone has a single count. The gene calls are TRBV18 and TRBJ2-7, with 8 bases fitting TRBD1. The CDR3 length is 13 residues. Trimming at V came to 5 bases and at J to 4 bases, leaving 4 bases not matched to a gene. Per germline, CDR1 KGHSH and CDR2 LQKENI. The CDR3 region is CASSTGTGYEQYV. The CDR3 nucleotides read TGTGCCAGCTCAACCGGGACAGGATACGAGCAGTACGTC.

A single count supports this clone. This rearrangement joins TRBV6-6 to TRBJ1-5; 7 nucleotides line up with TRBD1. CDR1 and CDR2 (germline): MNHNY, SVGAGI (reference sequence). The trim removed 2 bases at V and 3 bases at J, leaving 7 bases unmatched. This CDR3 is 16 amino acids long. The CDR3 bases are TGTGCCAGCAGTTACGGGTCGGGACAGTTCAATCAGCCCCAGCATTTT. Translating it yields CASSYGSGQFNQPQHF.

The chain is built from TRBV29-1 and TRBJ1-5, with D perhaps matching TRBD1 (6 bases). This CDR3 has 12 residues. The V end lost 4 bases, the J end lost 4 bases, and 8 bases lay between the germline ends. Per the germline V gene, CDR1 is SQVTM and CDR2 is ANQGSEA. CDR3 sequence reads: CSVGQVNQPQHF. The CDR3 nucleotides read TGCAGCGTTGGACAGGTTAATCAGCCCCAGCATTTT.

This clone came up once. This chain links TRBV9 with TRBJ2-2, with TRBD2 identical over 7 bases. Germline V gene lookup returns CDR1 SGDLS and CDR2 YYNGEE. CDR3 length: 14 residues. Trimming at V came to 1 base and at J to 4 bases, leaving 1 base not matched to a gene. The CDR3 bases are TGTGCCAGCAGCGTACCGGGGGGCACCGGGGAGCTGTTTTTT. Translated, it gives CASSVPGGTGELFF.

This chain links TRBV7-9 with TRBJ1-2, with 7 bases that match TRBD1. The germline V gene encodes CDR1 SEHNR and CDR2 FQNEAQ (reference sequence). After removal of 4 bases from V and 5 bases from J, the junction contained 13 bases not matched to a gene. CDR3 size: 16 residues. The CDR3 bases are TGTGCCAGCAGCTCGACGACAGGGCTTTCAGATTATGGCTACACCTTC. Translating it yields CASSSTTGLSDYGYTF.

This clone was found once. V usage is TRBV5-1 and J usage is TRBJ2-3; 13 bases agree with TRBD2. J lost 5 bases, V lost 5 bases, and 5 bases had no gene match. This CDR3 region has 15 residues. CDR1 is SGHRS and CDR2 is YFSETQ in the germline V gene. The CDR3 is CASSEGLAGIDTQYF. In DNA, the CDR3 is TGCGCCAGCAGTGAGGGACTAGCGGGAATAGATACGCAGTATTTT.

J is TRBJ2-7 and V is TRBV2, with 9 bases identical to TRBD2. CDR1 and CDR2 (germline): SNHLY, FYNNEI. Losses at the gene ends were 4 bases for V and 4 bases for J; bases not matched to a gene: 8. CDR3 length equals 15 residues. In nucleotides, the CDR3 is TGTGCCAGCAGTGGGTCGCGGGGGGGCTCTTACGAGCAGTACTTC. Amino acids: CASSGSRGGSYEQYF.

The CDR3 is CAWSLGQGSEPQHF. Here the CDR3 DNA reads TGTGCCTGGAGTCTCGGACAGGGGTCGGAGCCCCAGCATTTT. This chain connects TRBV30 to TRBJ1-5, with 9 bases identical to TRBD1. This CDR3 contains 14 residues. Germline CDR1 is GTSNPN and CDR2 is SVGIG (reference sequence). The trim removed 2 bases at V and 8 bases at J, leaving 7 bases unmatched.

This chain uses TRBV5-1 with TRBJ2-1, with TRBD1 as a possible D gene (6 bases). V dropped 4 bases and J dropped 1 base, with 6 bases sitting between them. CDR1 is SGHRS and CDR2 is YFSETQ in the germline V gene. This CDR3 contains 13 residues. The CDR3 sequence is CASSDRSYNEQFF. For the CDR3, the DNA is TGCGCCAGCAGCGACAGGTCCTACAATGAGCAGTTCTTC. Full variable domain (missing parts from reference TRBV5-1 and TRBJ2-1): KAGVTQTPRYLIKTRGQQVTLSCSPISGHRSVSWYQQTPGQGLQFLFEYFSETQRNKGNFPGRFSGRQFSNSRSEMNVSTLELGDSALYLCASSDRSYNEQFFGPGTRLTVL.